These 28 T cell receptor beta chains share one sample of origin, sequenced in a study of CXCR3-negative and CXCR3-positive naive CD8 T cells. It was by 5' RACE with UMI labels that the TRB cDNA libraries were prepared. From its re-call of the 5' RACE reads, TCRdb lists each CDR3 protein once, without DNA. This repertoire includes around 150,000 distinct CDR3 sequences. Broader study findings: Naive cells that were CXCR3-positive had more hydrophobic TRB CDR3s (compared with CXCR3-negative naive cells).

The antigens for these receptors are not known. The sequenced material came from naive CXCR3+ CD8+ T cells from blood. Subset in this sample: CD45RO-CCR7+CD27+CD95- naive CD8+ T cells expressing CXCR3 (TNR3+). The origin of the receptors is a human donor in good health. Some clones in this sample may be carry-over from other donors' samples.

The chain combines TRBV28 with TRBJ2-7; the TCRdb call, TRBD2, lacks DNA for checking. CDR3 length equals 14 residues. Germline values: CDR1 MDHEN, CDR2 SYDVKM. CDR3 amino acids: CATSPRGGSDEQYF.

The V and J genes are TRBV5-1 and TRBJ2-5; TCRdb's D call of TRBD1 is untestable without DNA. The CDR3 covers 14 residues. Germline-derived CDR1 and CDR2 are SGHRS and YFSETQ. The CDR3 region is CASSLEGGAETQYF.

This CDR3 is CASSFSTGELFF. The chain combines TRBV27 with TRBJ2-2. Germline V CDR1 and CDR2: MNHEY, SMNVEV (reference sequence). The CDR3 consists of 12 residues.

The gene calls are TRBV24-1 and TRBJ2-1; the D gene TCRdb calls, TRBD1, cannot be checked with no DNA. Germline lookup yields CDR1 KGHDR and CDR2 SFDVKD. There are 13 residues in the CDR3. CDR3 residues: CATSDFSADEQFF.

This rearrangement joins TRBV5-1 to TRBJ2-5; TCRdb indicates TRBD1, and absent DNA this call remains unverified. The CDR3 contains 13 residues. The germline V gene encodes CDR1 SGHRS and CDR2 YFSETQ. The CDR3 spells CASSLVPEWDQYF.

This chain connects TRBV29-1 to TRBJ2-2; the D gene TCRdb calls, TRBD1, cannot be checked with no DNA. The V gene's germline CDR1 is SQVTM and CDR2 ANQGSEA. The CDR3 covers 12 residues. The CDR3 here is CSVTGHSGELFF.

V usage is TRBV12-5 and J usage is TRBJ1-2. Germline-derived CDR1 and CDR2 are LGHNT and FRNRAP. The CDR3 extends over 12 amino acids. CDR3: CASGTETYGYTF.

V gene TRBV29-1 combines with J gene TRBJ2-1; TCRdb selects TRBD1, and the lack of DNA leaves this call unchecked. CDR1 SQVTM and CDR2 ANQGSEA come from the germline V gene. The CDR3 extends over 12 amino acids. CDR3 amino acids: CSAPQGDGEQFF.

Here the CDR3 reads CASSKGAGGGTDTQYF. The chain links TRBV28 to TRBJ2-3; there is no DNA to check the TCRdb D call of TRBD2. The length of the CDR3 is 16 residues. Germline-derived CDR1 and CDR2 are MDHEN and SYDVKM.

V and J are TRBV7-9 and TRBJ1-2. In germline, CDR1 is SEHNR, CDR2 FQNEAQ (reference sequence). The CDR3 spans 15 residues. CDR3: CASSGPMQANYGYTF.

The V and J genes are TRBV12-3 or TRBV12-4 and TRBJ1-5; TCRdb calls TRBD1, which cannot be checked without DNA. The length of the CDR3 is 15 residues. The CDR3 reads CASSSTATSNQPQHF.

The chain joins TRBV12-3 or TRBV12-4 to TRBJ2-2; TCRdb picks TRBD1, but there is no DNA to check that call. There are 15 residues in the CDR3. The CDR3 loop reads CASRFRDSATGELFF.

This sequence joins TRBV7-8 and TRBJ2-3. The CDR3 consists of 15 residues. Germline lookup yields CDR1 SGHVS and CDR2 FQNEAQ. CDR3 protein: CASSLVQTSTDTQYF.

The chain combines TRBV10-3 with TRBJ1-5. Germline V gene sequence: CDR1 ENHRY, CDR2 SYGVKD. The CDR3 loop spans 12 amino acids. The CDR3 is CAISALNQPQHF.

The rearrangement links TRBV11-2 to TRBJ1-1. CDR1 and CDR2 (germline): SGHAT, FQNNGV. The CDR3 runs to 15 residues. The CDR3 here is CASSLTATLRTEAFF. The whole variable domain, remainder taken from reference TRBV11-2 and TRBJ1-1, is EAGVAQSPRYKIIEKRQSVAFWCNPISGHATLYWYQQILGQGPKLLIQFQNNGVVDDSQLPKDRFSAERLKGVDSTLKIQPAKLEDSAVYLCASSLTATLRTEAFFGQGTRLTVV.

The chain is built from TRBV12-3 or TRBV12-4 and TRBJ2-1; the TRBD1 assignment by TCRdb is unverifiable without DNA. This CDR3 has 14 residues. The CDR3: CASSFSGGVNEQFF.

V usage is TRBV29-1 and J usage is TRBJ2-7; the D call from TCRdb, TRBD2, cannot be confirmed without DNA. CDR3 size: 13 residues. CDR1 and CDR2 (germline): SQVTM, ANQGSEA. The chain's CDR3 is CSVAEGDSYEQYF.

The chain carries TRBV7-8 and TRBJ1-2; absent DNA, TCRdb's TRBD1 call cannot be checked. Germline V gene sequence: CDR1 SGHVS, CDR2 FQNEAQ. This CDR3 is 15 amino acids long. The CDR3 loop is CASSFPGQAHYGYTF. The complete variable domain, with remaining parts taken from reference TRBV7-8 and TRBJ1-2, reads GAGVSQSPRYKVAKRGQDVALRCDPISGHVSLFWYQQALGQGPEFLTYFQNEAQLDKSGLPSDRFFAERPEGSVSTLKIQRTQQEDSAVYLCASSFPGQAHYGYTFGSGTRLTVV.

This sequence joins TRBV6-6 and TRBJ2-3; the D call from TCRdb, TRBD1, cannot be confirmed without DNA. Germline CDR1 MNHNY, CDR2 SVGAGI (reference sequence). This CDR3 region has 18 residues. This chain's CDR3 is CASSLTGDLTLSTDTQYF.

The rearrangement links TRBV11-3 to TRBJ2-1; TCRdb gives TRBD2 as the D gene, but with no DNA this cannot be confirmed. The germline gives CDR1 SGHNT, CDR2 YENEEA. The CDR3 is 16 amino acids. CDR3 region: CASSSSGGSPSGEQFF.

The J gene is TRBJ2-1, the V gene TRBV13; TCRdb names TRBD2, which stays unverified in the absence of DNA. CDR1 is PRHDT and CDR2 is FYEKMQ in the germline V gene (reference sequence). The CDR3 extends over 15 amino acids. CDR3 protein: CASSFTGLAGNEQFF. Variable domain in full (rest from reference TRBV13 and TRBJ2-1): AAGVIQSPRHLIKEKRETATLKCYPIPRHDTVYWYQQGPGQDPQFLISFYEKMQSDKGSIPDRFSAQQFSDYHSELNMSSLELGDSALYFCASSFTGLAGNEQFFGPGTRLTVL.

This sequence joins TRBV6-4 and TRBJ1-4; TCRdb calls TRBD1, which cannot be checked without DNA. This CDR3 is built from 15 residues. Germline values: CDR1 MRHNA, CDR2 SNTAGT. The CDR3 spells CASTGQGEPNEKLFF.

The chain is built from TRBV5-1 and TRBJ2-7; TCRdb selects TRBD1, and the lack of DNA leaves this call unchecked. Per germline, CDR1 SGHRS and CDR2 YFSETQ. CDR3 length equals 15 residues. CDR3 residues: CASSKGTGVVIEQYF.

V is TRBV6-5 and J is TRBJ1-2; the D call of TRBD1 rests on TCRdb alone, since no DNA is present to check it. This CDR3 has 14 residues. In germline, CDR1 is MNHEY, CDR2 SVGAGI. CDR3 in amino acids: CASSYGDSNYGYTF.

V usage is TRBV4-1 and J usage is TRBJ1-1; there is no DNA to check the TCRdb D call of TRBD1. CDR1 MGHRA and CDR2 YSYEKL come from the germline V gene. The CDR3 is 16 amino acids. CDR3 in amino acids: CASSHPPGEGHTEAFF.

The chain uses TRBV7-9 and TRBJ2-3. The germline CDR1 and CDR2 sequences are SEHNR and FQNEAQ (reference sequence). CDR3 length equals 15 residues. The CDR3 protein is CASTDLSYGTDTQYF.

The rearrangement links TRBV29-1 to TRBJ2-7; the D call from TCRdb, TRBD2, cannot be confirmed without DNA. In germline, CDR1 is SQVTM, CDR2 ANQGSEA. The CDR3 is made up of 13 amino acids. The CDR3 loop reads CSVEGAGGREQYF.

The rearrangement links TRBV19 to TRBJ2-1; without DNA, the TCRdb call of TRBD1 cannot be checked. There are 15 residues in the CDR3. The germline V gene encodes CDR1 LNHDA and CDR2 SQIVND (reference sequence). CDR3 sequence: CASSIVGDGYNEQFF. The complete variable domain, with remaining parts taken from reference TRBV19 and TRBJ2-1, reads DGGITQSPKYLFRKEGQNVTLSCEQNLNHDAMYWYRQDPGQGLRLIYYSQIVNDFQKGDIAEGYSVSREKKESFPLTVTSAQKNPTAFYLCASSIVGDGYNEQFFGPGTRLTVL.